This is a list of T cell receptor beta chains from one sample in a study of cytotoxic CD8 clonotypes in ibrutinib-treated CLL. Only in-frame clones appear in the TCRdb table, and some are missing; sequencing was by immunoSEQ multiplex PCR. In the table there are approximately 160,000 clones, approximately 91% of which are singletons. The sample was PBMCs, taken at disease progression, from a patient treated with ibrutinib. The receptor source for this set is a human donor with chronic lymphocytic leukemia. Each CDR3 is given with its conserved first and last residue. Fields, in order: D gene, J gene, clone size, V gene, CDR3 DNA, CDR3 protein. D genes are given only for firm matches. Where a row states a size, it is once, few, many or the class of an expanded clone; other rows omit it.

>TRBD1|TRBJ1-1|.|TRBV18
TGTGCCAGCTCATCCTCACAGGGGCGGAGTAGGGAAGCTTTCTTT
CASSSSQGRSREAFF
>.|TRBJ1-2|.|TRBV7-9
TGTGCCAGCAGCTCCGAGGGGCAGGGGAGTCTTGGCTACACCTTC
CASSSEGQGSLGYTF
>.|TRBJ2-7|.|TRBV28
TGTGCCAGCAGCCCCGCGGGCCCGAGCTCCTACGAGCAGTACTTC
CASSPAGPSSYEQYF
>TRBD1|TRBJ2-7|.|TRBV27
TGTGCCAGCAGTTATTACAGGGGCGGCGAGCAGTACTTC
CASSYYRGGEQYF
>.|TRBJ1-2|.|TRBV14
TGTGCCAGCAGCCCCGGGGGGAGGATAGGCTACACCTTC
CASSPGGRIGYTF
>.|TRBJ1-2|few|TRBV6-5
TGTGCCAGCACCCTGACAGGTTGGGGCTACACCTTC
CASTLTGWGYTF
>.|TRBJ1-1|.|TRBV10-2
TGCGCCAGCAGGGACCTTTTGAGCCGCAACACTGAAGCTTTCTTT
CASRDLLSRNTEAFF
>TRBD1|TRBJ2-1|.|TRBV27
TGTGCCAGCAGTCCCGGGACAGGATACAATGAGCAGTTCTTC
CASSPGTGYNEQFF
>TRBD1|TRBJ2-6|once|TRBV15
TGTGCCACCAGTGACAGGGCTGGGGCCAACGTCCTGACTTTC
CATSDRAGANVLTF
>.|TRBJ1-3|.|TRBV30
TGTGCCTGGAGTTTGGGGATAGCTGGAAACACCATATATTTT
CAWSLGIAGNTIYF
>.|TRBJ2-5|.|TRBV5-1
TGCGCCAGCAGCTCACCGGTAGAAACGGGACTCCCAGAGACCCAGTACTTC
CASSSPVETGLPETQYF
>.|TRBJ1-1|.|TRBV9
TGTGCCAGCAGCGTAGTAGGAGGGGGCACTGAAGCTTTCTTT
CASSVVGGGTEAFF
>.|TRBJ1-1|.|TRBV2
TGTGCCAGCCGGCAAGTTGGGGTGGGGACTGAAGCTTTCTTT
CASRQVGVGTEAFF
>TRBD2|TRBJ2-7|few|TRBV5-1
TGCGCCAGCAGCTTGTCCCGCGGGACTAGCGGGAGTACCTACGAGCAGTACTTC
CASSLSRGTSGSTYEQYF
>.|TRBJ2-1|few|TRBV9
TGTGCCAGCAGCGCGACTGGGGGTTCCAGTGAGCAGTTCTTC
CASSATGGSSEQFF
>.|TRBJ2-7|.|TRBV18
TGTGCCAGCTCACCACAAATTAGCGGCACCTCCTACGAGCAGTACTTC
CASSPQISGTSYEQYF
>.|TRBJ2-7|.|TRBV20-1
TGCAGTGCCCTCCGGACAGACGAGCAGTACTTC
CSALRTDEQYF
>.|TRBJ1-2|.|TRBV5-1
TGCGCCAGCAGCTTGGACGGTCCTGGCTACACCTTC
CASSLDGPGYTF
>.|TRBJ1-5|.|TRBV7-2
TGTGCCAGCAGGCCGGACAGTATCAATCAGCCCCAGCATTTT
CASRPDSINQPQHF
>.|TRBJ1-1|.|TRBV25-1
TGTGCCAGCAGTGAATCAAGCCCCAAGACAGATGAAGCTTTCTTT
CASSESSPKTDEAFF
>.|TRBJ2-5|.|TRBV6-1
TGTGCCACGCGGGGAGGTGGAGAGACCCAGTACTTC
CATRGGGETQYF
>.|TRBJ2-7|.|TRBV7-2
TGTGCCAGCAGCTTGGGGACTTTCTACGAGCAGTACTTC
CASSLGTFYEQYF
>.|TRBJ2-7|.|TRBV4-3
TGCGCCAGCAGCCAAGATATAGTCAGGACCGGGCGTGACGAGCAGTACTTC
CASSQDIVRTGRDEQYF
>.|TRBJ1-3|.|TRBV25-1
TGTGCCAGCAGTGAATATGCCGAGGCGTACACCATATATTTT
CASSEYAEAYTIYF
>.|TRBJ1-2|.|TRBV11-2
TGTGCCAGCAGCCTCGGACGGAGCTATGGCTACACCTTC
CASSLGRSYGYTF
>.|TRBJ2-7|.|TRBV6-1
TGTGCCAGCAGTGAAGTTTGGGGACTCAATTTCGAGCAGTACTTC
CASSEVWGLNFEQYF
>.|TRBJ2-1|once|TRBV5-1
TGCGCCAGCAATGGAGATTCTAGGTCCTACAATGAGCAGTTCTTC
CASNGDSRSYNEQFF
>.|TRBJ1-5|.|TRBV5-6
TGTGCCAGCAGCCTGGGGGGGGCCCGGCAGCCCCAGCATTTT
CASSLGGARQPQHF